What follows are 2 T cell receptor beta chains derived from one specimen sequenced in a study of blood T cell repertoires in COVID-19. Data came from immunoSEQ multiplex PCR; TCRdb stores just in-frame clones and leaves some out. Of under 200,000 clones listed, 80% to 95% are singletons. Sequenced input: peripheral blood. All receptors come from a man between 50 and 59 years old with acute or convalescent COVID-19.

The rearrangement joins TRBV7-9 to TRBJ2-1, with TRBD2 matching 9 bases. CDR3 length: 16 residues. V lost 6 bases and J lost 5; bases outside the gene matches: 11. Germline V lookup: CDR1 SEHNR, CDR2 FQNEAQ (reference sequence). In nucleotides, the CDR3 is TGTGCCAGCAGGCCTCAAGCGGGGGGACAAAACAATGAGCAGTTCTTC. It yields the protein CASRPQAGGQNNEQFF.

V gene TRBV19 combines with J gene TRBJ1-4, with D hard to call. CDR1 and CDR2 from the germline V gene are LNHDA and SQIVND (reference sequence). The ends were cut back, 5 bases at V and 7 bases at J, with 11 bases in the middle. The CDR3 has 13 residues. CDR3 coding DNA: TGTGCCAGTAGTTTCCTTTCCCGTGAAAAACTGTTTTTT. Translated: CASSFLSREKLFF.